One T cell receptor (beta chain) is described in this entry. Antigen: not known. Other DNA sequences in this specimen translate into the identical CDR3. The sample belongs to a study of shared clonotypes between healthy human individuals. Study conclusions and caveats: Limited genetic and exposure-history diversity came from having few donors.

All of the donors resided in Nashville, Tennessee, and each was a Caucasian adult. Trimming took off 3 bases at V and 5 bases at J, with 8 bases between the two ends. The CDR3 consists of 13 residues. The V gene's germline CDR1 is SNHLY and CDR2 FYNNEI. Sorted subsets were amplified in replicate PCRs using approximately 200 ng DNA, 25,000 to 30,000 T cell genomes. Here immunoSEQ multiplex PCR was the method, and the copy in TCRdb shows in-frame clones only, minus some. Of some 630,000 clones in the sample, about two thirds were seen once. This receptor was obtained from a young woman in good health. The rearrangement links TRBV2 to TRBJ1-5, with D maybe TRBD1 (5 bases). The sample taken for sequencing was memory CD4+ T cells sorted from blood. Subset: CD45RA-negative fraction. CDR3 in amino acids: CASSETEDQPQHF. The CDR3, as DNA: TGTGCCAGCAGTGAGACAGAGGATCAGCCCCAGCATTTT. Variable domain in full (rest from reference TRBV2 and TRBJ1-5): EPEVTQTPSHQVTQMGQEVILRCVPISNHLYFYWYRQILGQKVEFLVSFYNNEISEKSEIFDDQFSVERPDGSNFTLKIRSTKLEDSAMYFCASSETEDQPQHFGDGTRLSIL.